This section outlines one TCR beta chain sequence together with its context. Its antigen is not identified. Germline CDR1 MNHNS, CDR2 SASEGT. Trimming shortened V by 3 bases and J by 4 bases, and 7 bases separated the two germline ends. The CDR3 totals 14 residues. This entry is derived from a study of OX40 agonist ivuxolimab in advanced cancers. Profiling relied on immunoSEQ multiplex PCR, and the TCRdb table lists in-frame clones only, not all of them. The data contain some 65,000 clones, approximately 90% of them singletons. Study outcomes and limitations: Nonresponders, in some cases, also had low normalized T-cell clonal expansion. Clones of CD4+ and CD8+ blood T cells grew by week 6 at doses of 0.1 to 3.0 mg/kg.

Collection of blood occurred at baseline, at cycle 4 day 1, and at cycle 7 day 1. The origin of this receptor is an adult with an advanced solid tumor such as melanoma, head and neck, liver or kidney cancer. This specimen consisted of CD4+ or CD8+ T cells sorted from blood, obtained in a trial of the OX40 agonist ivuxolimab. This chain uses TRBV6-1 with TRBJ1-6; D unresolved. Here the CDR3 DNA reads TGTGCCAGCAGTGATGTGGGTTATAATTCACCCCTCCACTTT. Translation gives CASSDVGYNSPLHF.